Listed below are T cell receptor beta chains from one sample, sequenced in a study of shared clonotypes between healthy human individuals. Sequencing used immunoSEQ multiplex PCR; TCRdb keeps in-frame clones, though not all of them. The table records hundreds of thousands of clones, about 96% of them present only once. The specimen was naive CD8+ T cells sorted from blood. The receptors were sampled from a woman aged 25 to 39 in good health. CDR3s include the opening cysteine and the closing phenylalanine or tryptophan. The D gene is left open where the match is weak. The size of a clone is reported for some rows only, either as once, few or many, or as a class for expanded clones.

>TRBV28|-|TRBJ2-7|-
CASRRAEQYF
TGTGCCAGCAGGCGAGCGGAACAGTACTTC
>TRBV28|TRBD1|TRBJ1-2|-
CASSLYLGQGGGYTF
TGTGCCAGCAGTCTATACTTAGGACAGGGTGGGGGCTACACCTTC
>TRBV7-8|-|TRBJ1-4|-
CASSLEWRGLAEKLFF
TGTGCCAGCAGCTTAGAGTGGCGGGGTCTCGCTGAAAAACTGTTTTTT
>TRBV27|TRBD1|TRBJ2-7|-
CASSSPGQGTREQYF
TGTGCCAGCAGTAGTCCGGGACAGGGGACGCGGGAGCAGTACTTC
>TRBV19|TRBD1|TRBJ1-2|-
CASSEQGAIVYGYTF
TGTGCCAGTAGTGAGCAGGGGGCGATTGTCTATGGCTACACCTTC
>TRBV27|TRBD2|TRBJ2-7|-
CASSILAGGYEQYF
TGTGCCAGCAGTATTCTAGCGGGAGGCTACGAGCAGTACTTC
>TRBV28|-|TRBJ1-5|once
CASSFPSNQPQHF
TGTGCCAGCAGTTTTCCGAGCAATCAGCCCCAGCATTTT
>TRBV7-8|-|TRBJ2-7|-
CASSLFGTASYEQYF
TGTGCCAGCAGCTTATTTGGGACGGCCTCCTACGAGCAGTACTTC
>TRBV28|-|TRBJ2-2|-
CASTGPGELFF
TGTGCCAGCACGGGACCCGGGGAGCTGTTTTTT
>TRBV27|-|TRBJ2-7|once
CASSNSGVYEQYF
TGTGCCAGCAGTAATTCGGGGGTCTACGAGCAGTACTTC
>TRBV2|-|TRBJ1-3|-
CASSEGGEGFGNTIYF
TGTGCCAGCAGTGAAGGAGGGGAGGGCTTTGGAAACACCATATATTTT
>TRBV6-5|-|TRBJ2-2|-
CASSRNTGELFF
TGTGCCAGCAGTAGGAACACCGGGGAGCTGTTTTTT
>TRBV2|TRBD1|TRBJ1-4|-
CASMGTGGNEKLFF
TGTGCCAGCATGGGGACAGGGGGCAATGAAAAACTGTTTTTT
>TRBV29-1|-|TRBJ2-7|-
CSVEGADYEQYF
TGCAGCGTTGAAGGGGCCGACTACGAGCAGTACTTC
>TRBV30|-|TRBJ2-7|-
CAWSVGNRLGHEQYF
TGTGCCTGGAGCGTGGGGAACAGGCTAGGGCACGAGCAGTACTTC
>TRBV27|TRBD2|TRBJ2-7|-
CASSSGIEGLAGNEQYF
TGTGCCAGCAGTTCCGGGATCGAGGGCCTAGCGGGAAACGAGCAGTACTTC
>TRBV2|TRBD1|TRBJ1-6|-
CASSETGLAYNSPLHF
TGTGCCAGCAGCGAGACAGGGTTGGCTTATAATTCACCCCTCCACTTT
>TRBV5-8|-|TRBJ2-7|-
CASSPEGSYEQYF
TGTGCCAGCAGCCCCGAGGGCTCCTACGAGCAGTACTTC
>TRBV11-2|-|TRBJ2-5|once
CASSLVMGVETQYF
TGTGCCAGCAGCTTAGTCATGGGGGTGGAGACCCAGTACTTC